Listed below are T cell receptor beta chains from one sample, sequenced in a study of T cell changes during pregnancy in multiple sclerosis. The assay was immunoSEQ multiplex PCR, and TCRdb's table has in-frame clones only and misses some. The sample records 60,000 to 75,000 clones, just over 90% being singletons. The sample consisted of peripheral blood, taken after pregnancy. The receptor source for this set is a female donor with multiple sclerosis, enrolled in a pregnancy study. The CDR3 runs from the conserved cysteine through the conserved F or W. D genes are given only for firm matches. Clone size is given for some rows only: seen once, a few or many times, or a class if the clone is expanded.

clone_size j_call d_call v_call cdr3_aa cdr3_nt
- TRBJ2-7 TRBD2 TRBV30 CAWTSGSSYEQYF TGTGCCTGGACTAGCGGTAGCTCCTACGAGCAGTACTTC
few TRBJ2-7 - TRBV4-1 CASSQDKGLASYEQYF TGCGCCAGCAGCCAAGATAAAGGTCTAGCCTCCTACGAGCAGTACTTC
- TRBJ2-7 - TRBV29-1 CSAYRVNPYEQYF TGCAGCGCTTACAGGGTCAATCCCTACGAGCAGTACTTC
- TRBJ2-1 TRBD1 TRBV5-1 CASSFQGAGYNEQFF TGCGCCAGCAGCTTCCAGGGGGCGGGCTACAATGAGCAGTTCTTC
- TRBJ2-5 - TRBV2 CASSVGAGETQYF TGTGCCAGCAGTGTTGGGGCTGGGGAGACCCAGTACTTC
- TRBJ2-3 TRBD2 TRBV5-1 CASSLAGGTDTQYF TGCGCCAGCAGTTTGGCGGGAGGAACAGATACGCAGTATTTT
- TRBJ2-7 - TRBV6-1 CASSEAPGLHYEQYF TGTGCCAGCAGTGAAGCGCCGGGACTTCACTACGAGCAGTACTTC
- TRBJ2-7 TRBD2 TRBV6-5 CASAEAGNSYEQYF TGTGCCAGCGCCGAAGCGGGAAACTCCTACGAGCAGTACTTC
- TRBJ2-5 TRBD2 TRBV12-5 CASGARTSGVLSETQYF TGTGCTAGTGGTGCCAGGACTAGCGGGGTCTTATCAGAGACCCAGTACTTC
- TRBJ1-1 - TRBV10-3 CAISGSTGYTEAFF TGTGCCATCAGTGGGTCGACAGGCTATACTGAAGCTTTCTTT
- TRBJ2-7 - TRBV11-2 CASTSDRSSSYEQYF TGTGCCAGCACCTCAGACAGGTCAAGCTCCTACGAGCAGTACTTC
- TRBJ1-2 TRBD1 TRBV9 CASSEETGTGFNYGYTF TGTGCCAGCAGCGAGGAGACCGGGACAGGGTTCAACTATGGCTACACCTTC
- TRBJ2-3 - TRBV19 CASSIWGSTDTQYF TGTGCCAGTAGTATATGGGGCTCCACAGATACGCAGTATTTT
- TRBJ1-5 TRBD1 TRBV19 CASSSGTGQPNQPQHF TGTGCCAGTAGTTCAGGGACAGGGCAACCTAATCAGCCCCAGCATTTT
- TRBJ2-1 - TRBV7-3 CASSSRRTVSYNEQFF TGTGCCAGCAGCTCAAGAAGGACAGTCTCCTACAATGAGCAGTTCTTC
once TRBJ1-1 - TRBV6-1 CASSEQGENTEAFF TGTGCCAGCAGTGAACAGGGCGAGAACACTGAAGCTTTCTTT
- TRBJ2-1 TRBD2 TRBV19 CASSRGTSGYNEQFF TGTGCCAGTAGCCGCGGGACTAGCGGTTACAATGAGCAGTTCTTC
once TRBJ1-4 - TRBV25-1 CASSVSTGNKEKLFF TGTGCCAGCAGTGTCAGTACAGGGAATAAGGAAAAACTGTTTTTT
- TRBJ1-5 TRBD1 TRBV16 CASSPDRGEHQPQHF TGTGCCAGCAGCCCAGACAGGGGCGAGCATCAGCCCCAGCATTTT
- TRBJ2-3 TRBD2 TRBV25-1 CASSDGAGVGDTQYF TGTGCCAGCAGTGACGGGGCGGGAGTTGGAGATACGCAGTATTTT